This note documents a single T cell receptor (beta chain) sequence. What it binds is not known. The sample belongs to a study of shared clonotypes between healthy human individuals. Study results and caveats: The study sampled only blood, and tissue repertoires likely differ. Rarefaction showed sorted-subset sequencing was incomplete despite large depth.

V was pared by 0 bases and J by 1 base, with 4 bases of the junction left unmatched. Germline V gene lookup returns CDR1 SGHRS and CDR2 YFSETQ. CDR3 size: 16 residues. Donors included only healthy HIV-negative adults lacking recent acute infections or vaccinations. Libraries were prepared by immunoSEQ multiplex PCR; TCRdb keeps only in-frame clonotypes and omits some of them. The data show 850,000 to 1,100,000 clones, 70% to 85% seen once. The chain has TRBV5-1 and TRBJ2-4; 7 bases line up with TRBD2. The sample consisted of memory CD4+ T cells from PBMCs. Indicated subset: CD45RA-negative fraction. The receptor was isolated from a man younger than 30 in good health. Some clones in this sample may be carry-over from other donors' samples. CDR3 nucleotide sequence: TGCGCCAGCAGCTTGGTAGGTAGCGGGGCCAAAAACATTCAGTACTTC. This encodes CASSLVGSGAKNIQYF. Full variable domain (missing parts from reference TRBV5-1 and TRBJ2-4): KAGVTQTPRYLIKTRGQQVTLSCSPISGHRSVSWYQQTPGQGLQFLFEYFSETQRNKGNFPGRFSGRQFSNSRSEMNVSTLELGDSALYLCASSLVGSGAKNIQYFGAGTRLSVL.